This T cell receptor beta chain was captured in a study of blood T cell repertoires in COVID-19. Turning to the study itself: T cells, B-cell-depleted T cells, or PBMCs supplied cDNA or gDNA.

Trimming shortened V by 3 bases and J by 5 bases, and 13 bases separated the two germline ends. This CDR3 has 15 amino acids. The germline gives CDR1 MGHRA, CDR2 YSYEKL. In the authors' workflow: Amplified reference gene primers provided the basis for estimating nucleated cell counts. The protocol was immunoSEQ multiplex PCR, while the TCRdb copy is restricted to in-frame clones and leaves out a portion. The V and J calls and clone size come from that table; D and trimming were worked out from the DNA. The sample has approximately 150,000 clones, 80% to 90% seen once. Patients from Seattle were sampled longitudinally, starting during active infection.

Sequenced: peripheral blood. The TCR sequence derives from a woman in her fifties or sixties with COVID-19, enrolled during active disease. The chain couples TRBV4-1 to TRBJ1-4, with D unclear. The CDR3 DNA follows: TGCGCCAGCAGCCATTCCGACAATTCAAATGAAAAACTGTTTTTT. It yields the protein CASSHSDNSNEKLFF.